This T cell receptor (beta chain) was recorded in a study of vaccination and CD4 T cells after COVID-19. This clonotype was detected a few times. The target antigen is unknown. The treatment: roughly 11-day PBMC culture with coronavirus spike peptide pools or control peptides (ViraFEST assay). CDR1 and CDR2 from the germline V gene are SGHNT and YYREEE (reference sequence). The CDR3 loop spans 11 amino acids. Deletions cut 7 bases from V and 5 bases from J, with 7 bases between. Cultured CD4+ T-cell DNA underwent Oncomine TCR Beta short-read sequencing. In TCRdb, the PCR reads were re-called with MiXCR into one record per CDR3 protein. The table lists around 20,000 distinct CDR3 sequences, around 50% of them singletons.

Sequences were obtained from cultured CD4+ T cells from blood. This rearrangement joins TRBV5-4 to TRBJ2-1; the D is unclear. This sequence was found in a human donor with COVID-19. Here the CDR3 reads CASGEDNEQFF. CDR3 in DNA: TGTGCCAGCGGGGAAGACAATGAGCAGTTCTTC.